This T cell receptor (beta chain) appears in the sequencing data of a study of T cell responses to AZD1222 COVID-19 vaccine. The overall study: Pooled in the analysis were second doses at about 4 or about 12 weeks. Overall study findings and caveats: Mapped onto spike, vaccine-associated CD4 TCRs spanned it and were dominant at 160-218 and 743-854.

Turning to this clone: The antigen remains unidentified.

The germline V gene has CDR1 MNHEY and CDR2 SMNVEV (reference sequence). The CDR3 runs to 14 residues. V was pared by 0 bases and J by 2 bases, with 7 bases between. TCRdb's table, derived via immunoSEQ multiplex PCR, lists solely in-frame clones and lacks some. This sample has about 150,000 clones, with about 93% found just once. The sequenced sample was peripheral blood, obtained on day 0 of AZD1222 vaccination. This clonotype originated in an adult in good health. This chain links TRBV27 with TRBJ1-2; D gene uncertain. The DNA for the CDR3 is TGTGCCAGCAGTTTATCGATTAACAACTATGGCTACACCTTC. This sequence encodes CASSLSINNYGYTF.